A single sample gave rise to the 6 T cell receptor beta chains below, sequenced in a study of breast tumors, draining lymph nodes, adjacent tissues. MiXCR was run by TCRdb on the multiplex PCR reads, yielding one entry per CDR3 protein. Found here are fewer than 25,000 distinct CDR3 sequences, 55% to 80% of them singletons; the top ten hold under 25%. Sequencing used tumor-adjacent breast tissue. The source is a female donor with breast cancer. Some clones in this sample may be carry-over from other donors' samples.

J is TRBJ2-3 and V is TRBV2; unclear D gene. Trimming stripped 3 bases from V and 4 bases from J, with 23 bases between. The germline V gene has CDR1 SNHLY and CDR2 FYNNEI. The CDR3 is made up of 18 amino acids. CDR3 amino acids: CASSESGLTMPYPDTQYF. CDR3 coding DNA: TGTGCCAGCAGTGAGTCGGGCTTAACGATGCCATATCCAGATACGCAGTATTTT.

This sequence joins TRBV25-1 and TRBJ2-5, with a weak D call TRBD2 (5 bases). V was trimmed by 4 bases and J by 5 bases, leaving 8 bases between them. This CDR3 is built from 12 residues. Germline V lookup: CDR1 MGHDK, CDR2 SYGVNS. CDR3 bases: TGTGCCAGCAGTGTAGGCGGGGAGACCCAGTACTTC. Translating gives CASSVGGETQYF.

The V and J genes are TRBV5-1 and TRBJ2-2, with D unresolved. Between the trimmed V and J ends, which lost 0 bases and 0 bases, there was a span of 3 bases. The germline V gene has CDR1 SGHRS and CDR2 YFSETQ. The CDR3 totals 14 residues. The CDR3 reads CASSLDTNTGELFF. In DNA form, the CDR3 reads TGCGCCAGCAGCTTGGACACGAACACCGGGGAGCTGTTTTTT.

This clonotype came up many times. V usage is TRBV19 and J usage is TRBJ2-1; D ambiguous. Germline-derived CDR1 and CDR2 are LNHDA and SQIVND (reference sequence). V lost 5 bases and J lost 9, with 17 bases in between. The CDR3 totals 14 residues. In nucleotides, the CDR3 is TGTGCCAGTAGTCCGCCTTCCTCGGTGGGTGAGCAGTTCTTC. This translates into CASSPPSSVGEQFF.

Comment on this clonotype: An end of the junction does not agree with germline; a read error may underlie this. In nucleotides, the CDR3 is TGCGCCAGCAGCCAGAGACAGGGGGACGACTATGGCTACACCTTC. It is translated as CASSQRQGDDYGYTF. The rearrangement uses TRBV7-6 and TRBJ1-2, with 9 positions matching TRBD1. Germline CDR1 SGHVS, CDR2 FNYEAQ. This CDR3 has 15 residues.

The rearrangement links TRBV7-2 to TRBJ2-7; 12 bases are a match to TRBD2. In germline, CDR1 is SGHTA, CDR2 FQGNSA. The junction had 6 bases not matched to a gene; V was cut back by 3 bases and J by 3 bases. The length of the CDR3 is 16 residues. The CDR3 protein is CASSFQTSGGIYEQYF. The CDR3 DNA reads as TGTGCCAGCAGCTTCCAGACTAGCGGGGGAATCTACGAGCAGTACTTC. Complete variable domain (other parts from reference TRBV7-2 and TRBJ2-7): GAGVSQSPSNKVTEKGKDVELRCDPISGHTALYWYRQSLGQGLEFLIYFQGNSAPDKSGLPSDRFSAERTGGSVSTLTIQRTQQEDSAVYLCASSFQTSGGIYEQYFGPGTRLTVT.